This T cell receptor (beta chain) was recorded in a study of blood T cell repertoires in COVID-19. Assay: immunoSEQ multiplex PCR; the TCRdb copy retains only in-frame clones and omits some. The table has tens of thousands of clones, 75% to 90% seen once. The CDR3 has 15 amino acids. Trimming took 3 bases from V and 4 from J; bases not matched to a gene: 8. Germline values: CDR1 MNHEY, CDR2 SMNVEV (reference sequence). This clone was seen just once. The chain links TRBV27 to TRBJ1-2, with 7 positions matching TRBD1. The sample comprised peripheral blood. The sequence was obtained from a human donor in a cohort sampled during active COVID-19. Here the CDR3 DNA reads TGTGCCAGCAGTTTTCTGGGACAGAGCCTCTATGGCTACACCTTC. Its translation: CASSFLGQSLYGYTF.